The rows below give T cell receptor beta chains drawn from one sample of a study of T cell clonotyping in hematopoietic cell transplantation. Some clones are missing from TCRdb's copy, which holds only in-frame ones; the method was immunoSEQ multiplex PCR. The repertoire holds under 5,000 clones, with approximately 96% as singletons. Sequencing was performed on PBMCs, taken 100 days after allogeneic stem cell transplant. These TCRs come from a male patient aged 35-55 years who had an allogeneic stem cell transplant from a related donor, so the T cells may come from the graft donor. Some clones in this sample may be carry-over from other donors' samples. The CDR3 runs from the conserved cysteine through the conserved F or W. The D gene is left open where the match is weak. Size tells how often a clone was seen (once, few, many) or the class of an expanded clone, and some rows leave it out.

D	size	V	J	DNA	CDR3
TRBD1	-	TRBV16	TRBJ1-2	TGTGCCAGCAGCCCAGGGGGCGACTATGGCTACACCTTC	CASSPGGDYGYTF
TRBD1	-	TRBV28	TRBJ2-3	TGTGCCAGCAGCCCGGGACAGATCACAGATACGCAGTATTTT	CASSPGQITDTQYF
-	-	TRBV29-1	TRBJ2-7	TGCAGCGTTGAAGAACAGGGAGGGGGCGAGCAGTACTTC	CSVEEQGGGEQYF
TRBD1	-	TRBV2	TRBJ1-2	TGTGCCAGCAGCTCACAGGGGATGGGCTATGGCTACACCTTC	CASSSQGMGYGYTF
-	-	TRBV5-1	TRBJ2-7	TGCGCCAGCAGCTTGGCCGGGATAGCCGCATTCGAGCAGTACTTC	CASSLAGIAAFEQYF
-	-	TRBV29-1	TRBJ2-7	TGCAGCGTTGAATATCGCGACTCCTACGAGCAGTACTTC	CSVEYRDSYEQYF
TRBD2	-	TRBV13	TRBJ2-1	TGTGCCAGCAGCTCAAGCCCGACTAGCGGATCCTACAATGAGCAGTTCTTC	CASSSSPTSGSYNEQFF
TRBD2	-	TRBV6-8	TRBJ2-5	TGTGCCAGCAGTTATTCCCCCGGGAGGGAAGAGACCCAGTACTTC	CASSYSPGREETQYF
-	-	TRBV5-1	TRBJ1-3	TGCGCCAGCAGCTTGGTAGGGGGAGAGGAAAACACCATATATTTT	CASSLVGGEENTIYF
TRBD1	-	TRBV18	TRBJ2-7	TGTGCCAGCTCACCTTCGACAGGGGGCTTCTACGAGCAGTACTTC	CASSPSTGGFYEQYF
TRBD1	-	TRBV5-1	TRBJ1-5	TGCGCCAGCAGCTTGGCCGACAGGGATGATCAGCCCCAGCATTTT	CASSLADRDDQPQHF
-	-	TRBV7-2	TRBJ1-2	TGTGCCAGCAGCTTAGCGCTCAGAGCTAACTATGGCTACACCTTC	CASSLALRANYGYTF
-	-	TRBV4-3	TRBJ1-5	TGCGCCAGCAGCCAAGAAGTTGCGGGCAGTTTTAATCAGCCCCAGCATTTT	CASSQEVAGSFNQPQHF
-	-	TRBV30	TRBJ1-5	TGTGCCTGGAGTCGAGGGTATGATCAGCCCCAGCATTTT	CAWSRGYDQPQHF
-	-	TRBV6-5	TRBJ2-7	TGTGCCAGCAGTTACACTAGAAGCATGGACTACGAGCAGTACTTC	CASSYTRSMDYEQYF
-	-	TRBV5-1	TRBJ1-1	TGCGCCAGCAGCTCGGACACTCACACTGAAGCTTTCTTT	CASSSDTHTEAFF
-	once	TRBV6-4	TRBJ2-6	TGTGCCAGCAGTGACTCGACAGGTGGGGCCAACGTCCTGACTTTC	CASSDSTGGANVLTF
TRBD2	-	TRBV7-9	TRBJ2-7	TGTGCCAGCAGCCCCATTAGCGGGAGGGCCTACGAGCAGTACTTC	CASSPISGRAYEQYF
TRBD1	-	TRBV6-5	TRBJ2-3	TGTGCCAGCAGCTACCGACAGGGGGCTAAAGATACGCAGTATTTT	CASSYRQGAKDTQYF
-	-	TRBV28	TRBJ1-2	TGTGCCAGCAGTTTAAACAGCTATGGCTACACCTTC	CASSLNSYGYTF
-	once	TRBV5-4	TRBJ1-1	TGTGCCAGCAGACCGGGTGACCGTTGGCACACTGAAGCTTTCTTT	CASRPGDRWHTEAFF
TRBD2	-	TRBV5-1	TRBJ2-3	TGCGCCAGCAGCTTGGTGGCGGGAGCATCAGATACGCAGTATTTT	CASSLVAGASDTQYF
TRBD2	-	TRBV7-9	TRBJ2-5	TGTGCCAGCAGCTACGGACTAGCGGGGGGCCAAGAGACCCAGTACTTC	CASSYGLAGGQETQYF
-	-	TRBV6-5	TRBJ2-7	TGTGCCAGTCAACGTCGCTACGAGCAGTACTTC	CASQRRYEQYF
TRBD1	-	TRBV29-1	TRBJ2-1	TGCAGCGTCTCCGGGACAGGGGTATACAATGAGCAGTTCTTC	CSVSGTGVYNEQFF
-	-	TRBV6-5	TRBJ2-3	TGTGCCAGCAGTACCCCTTCTAGACTCACAGATACGCAGTATTTT	CASSTPSRLTDTQYF
-	-	TRBV5-1	TRBJ2-7	TGCGCCAGCAGCTTGGGGACGGACTACGAGCAGTACTTC	CASSLGTDYEQYF
-	-	TRBV29-1	TRBJ1-1	TGCAGCGTTGACAGAAACACTGAAGCTTTCTTT	CSVDRNTEAFF
TRBD2	-	TRBV6-1	TRBJ2-2	TGTGCCAGCAGTGACCCGGGACTAGCGGGAAGGGTCGGGGAGCTGTTTTTT	CASSDPGLAGRVGELFF
-	-	TRBV2	TRBJ1-4	TGTGCCAGCAAAGGGACGGTGAATAATGAAAAACTGTTTTTT	CASKGTVNNEKLFF
-	-	TRBV11-2	TRBJ1-1	TGTGCCAGCAGCTTAGAATGGCGGCAGCGTAACACTGAAGCTTTCTTT	CASSLEWRQRNTEAFF
TRBD1	-	TRBV7-6	TRBJ2-7	TGTGCCAGCAGCGTCGGGACAGGCCAGACCTACGAGCAGTACTTC	CASSVGTGQTYEQYF
-	-	TRBV9	TRBJ1-5	TGTGCCAGCAGCGTAGGGGGTCAGCCCCAGCATTTT	CASSVGGQPQHF
-	-	TRBV25-1	TRBJ1-1	TGTGCCAGCAGTGAATATACAGGGTCAGGAGCTGAAGCTTTCTTT	CASSEYTGSGAEAFF
-	once	TRBV29-1	TRBJ2-7	TGCAGCGTTGAGGTGGATCAGCAGTACTTC	CSVEVDQQYF
-	-	TRBV6-6	TRBJ1-3	TGTGCCATAAGGTCTGGAAACACCATATATTTT	CAIRSGNTIYF
TRBD2	-	TRBV5-1	TRBJ2-7	TGCGCCAGCAGCCTGGCGGGAGATGCCCTCGAGCAGTACTTC	CASSLAGDALEQYF
-	-	TRBV4-3	TRBJ1-6	TGCGCCAGCAGCCAAGCCGCGACAGCTAATTCACCCCTCCACTTT	CASSQAATANSPLHF
-	-	TRBV19	TRBJ1-4	TGTGCCAGTAGTAGGAGTGTCGAAACGTATGAAAAACTGTTTTTT	CASSRSVETYEKLFF
-	-	TRBV6-5	TRBJ1-2	TGTGCCAGCAGTTATTCCGGGACCACCACTCTCTATGGCTACACCTTC	CASSYSGTTTLYGYTF
-	-	TRBV30	TRBJ1-1	TGTGCCTGTGGTAACACTGAAGCTTTCTTT	CACGNTEAFF
TRBD1	-	TRBV11-2	TRBJ2-7	TGTGCCAGCAGCTGGGGACAGGGAAGGACCTACGAGCAGTACTTC	CASSWGQGRTYEQYF